The 18 T cell receptor beta chains given below trace back to one sample, sequenced in a study of shared clonotypes between healthy human individuals. Some clones are missing from TCRdb's copy, which holds only in-frame ones; the method was immunoSEQ multiplex PCR. This sample has 760,000 or so clones, with about 96% found just once. The naive CD8 subset, CD45RO-negative cells positively selected for CCR7, excluded terminally differentiated effector memory CD45RA+ cells. The sequencing input was naive CD8+ T cells sorted from blood. Receptors were obtained from a man aged 25 to 40 in good health.

Turning to this clone: This CDR3 is also generated by other DNA sequences in the sample. The V gene is TRBV19, the J gene TRBJ1-1; D unresolved. The CDR3 contains 13 residues. The V and J ends lost 3 bases and 0 bases respectively, with 5 bases between them. Germline V gene data show CDR1 as LNHDA and CDR2 as SQIVND (reference sequence). The CDR3 sequence: CASSIQVNTEAFF. For the CDR3, the DNA is TGTGCCAGTAGTATTCAAGTGAACACTGAAGCTTTCTTT. The full variable domain, rest sourced from reference TRBV19 and TRBJ1-1, is DGGITQSPKYLFRKEGQNVTLSCEQNLNHDAMYWYRQDPGQGLRLIYYSQIVNDFQKGDIAEGYSVSREKKESFPLTVTSAQKNPTAFYLCASSIQVNTEAFFGQGTRLTVV.

The J gene is TRBJ2-1, the V gene TRBV4-3; D uncertain. From germline, CDR1 is LGHNA and CDR2 YSLEER. The CDR3 is 13 amino acids. The V end was cut by 1 base, the J end by 4 bases, with 5 bases between. CDR3 nucleotide sequence: TGCGCCAGCAGCCAAGGGGGTTACAATGAGCAGTTCTTC. This codes for CASSQGGYNEQFF.

The chain is built from TRBV5-8 and TRBJ2-1; TRBD2 might be the D (5 bases). The germline V and J ends were trimmed by 7 bases and 4 bases, with 15 bases remaining between them. The CDR3 runs 14 residues. Germline V gives CDR1 SGHTS, CDR2 YDEGEE. In nucleotides, the CDR3 is TGTGCCAGCCCCACCGGGCGGAGGTACAATGAGCAGTTCTTC. It encodes CASPTGRRYNEQFF.

This clone showed up just once. The chain joins TRBV28 to TRBJ2-5, with 7 bases identical to TRBD2. There are 15 residues in the CDR3. Trimming at V came to 7 bases and at J to 5 bases, leaving 13 bases not matched to a gene. Germline V gives CDR1 MDHEN, CDR2 SYDVKM. This CDR3 is CASTSRGEQGETQYF. CDR3 nucleotides: TGTGCCAGCACCAGTCGGGGGGAGCAGGGCGAGACCCAGTACTTC.

The chain recombines TRBV7-8 with TRBJ2-5; no firm D call. V lost 1 base, J lost 0 bases, and 6 bases lay in between. Germline lookup yields CDR1 SGHVS and CDR2 FQNEAQ. The CDR3 runs 14 residues. The CDR3 coding sequence is TGTGCCAGCAGCTTAGTTAGTGACCAAGAGACCCAGTACTTC. Translated, it gives CASSLVSDQETQYF. The entire variable domain, with the rest obtained from reference TRBV7-8 and TRBJ2-5, is as follows: GAGVSQSPRYKVAKRGQDVALRCDPISGHVSLFWYQQALGQGPEFLTYFQNEAQLDKSGLPSDRFFAERPEGSVSTLKIQRTQQEDSAVYLCASSLVSDQETQYFGPGTRLLVL.

This chain links TRBV5-1 with TRBJ1-3; a weak D match, TRBD1 (6 bases). The CDR3 length is 15 residues. V gave up 5 bases and J gave up 3 bases, with 15 bases separating them. Germline V CDR1 and CDR2: SGHRS, YFSETQ. The CDR3, as DNA: TGCGCCAGCAGTCGGACAGCGGAGAATGGAAACACCATATATTTT. Protein: CASSRTAENGNTIYF.

The rearrangement joins TRBV13 to TRBJ2-1; D is unresolved. From germline, CDR1 is PRHDT and CDR2 FYEKMQ (reference sequence). Between the trimmed V and J ends, which lost 5 bases and 5 bases, there was a span of 7 bases. The CDR3 consists of 12 residues. The CDR3 spells CASSAKNNEQFF. The CDR3 nucleotides read TGTGCCAGCAGCGCTAAGAACAATGAGCAGTTCTTC.

V gene TRBV29-1 combines with J gene TRBJ2-1, with 8 nucleotides matching TRBD2. The CDR3 length is 13 residues. V was pared by 6 bases and J by 8 bases, with 9 bases of the junction left unmatched. CDR1 and CDR2 from the germline V gene are SQVTM and ANQGSEA. CDR3 sequence: CSVYTGGLDEQFF. The CDR3 DNA is TGCAGCGTGTATACGGGAGGGTTGGATGAGCAGTTCTTC.

The chain couples TRBV7-2 to TRBJ2-1, with D perhaps assigned TRBD1 or TRBD2 (6 bases each). Trimming removed 5 bases at V and 6 bases at J, with 17 bases between. The CDR3 sequence is 15 residues long. Germline-derived CDR1 and CDR2 are SGHTA and FQGNSA. CDR3 region: CASSPPGALGNEQFF. For the CDR3, the DNA is TGTGCCAGCAGCCCCCCGGGGGCTTTGGGCAATGAGCAGTTCTTC. Looking up the rest from reference TRBV7-2 and TRBJ2-1 gives the full variable domain: GAGVSQSPSNKVTEKGKDVELRCDPISGHTALYWYRQSLGQGLEFLIYFQGNSAPDKSGLPSDRFSAERTGGSVSTLTIQRTQQEDSAVYLCASSPPGALGNEQFFGPGTRLTVL.

The chain links TRBV5-1 to TRBJ2-1; 8 nucleotides match TRBD2. Trimming removed 3 bases from V and 8 bases from J; junction bases left unmatched: 7. The CDR3 contains 14 residues. CDR1 and CDR2 (germline): SGHRS, YFSETQ. DNA of the CDR3: TGCGCCAGCAGCTGGCGGGAGGTCCTGGATGAGCAGTTCTTC. This encodes CASSWREVLDEQFF. Filled out from reference TRBV5-1 and TRBJ2-1, the complete variable domain reads KAGVTQTPRYLIKTRGQQVTLSCSPISGHRSVSWYQQTPGQGLQFLFEYFSETQRNKGNFPGRFSGRQFSNSRSEMNVSTLELGDSALYLCASSWREVLDEQFFGPGTRLTVL.

This clone showed up just a few times. The same CDR3 arises from other DNA sequences in this sample as well. The chain uses TRBV27 and TRBJ2-7; unclear D gene. V gave up 6 bases and J gave up 0 bases, with 9 bases separating them. This CDR3 has 13 amino acids. The V gene's germline CDR1 is MNHEY and CDR2 SMNVEV (reference sequence). The CDR3 region has the DNA TGTGCCAGCAGCTCTTTGAGCTCCTACGAGCAGTACTTC. Translated: CASSSLSSYEQYF.

The V and J genes are TRBV2 and TRBJ1-1; D is unresolved. Per germline, CDR1 SNHLY and CDR2 FYNNEI. This CDR3 has 14 amino acids. Trimming pared 5 bases from V and 4 bases from J, leaving 14 bases between. CDR3 coding DNA: TGTGCCAGCAGTCGGACTATTGGGTTCACTGAAGCTTTCTTT. Its protein is CASSRTIGFTEAFF.

The CDR3 DNA reads as TGTGCCAGTGGGTTCCCCCCCGTAAAGGCTGGGGGGAGATTTGGGCCCCAGCATTTT. This codes for CASGFPPVKAGGRFGPQHF. The V and J genes are TRBV19 and TRBJ1-5, with a tentative D call TRBD1 (5 bases). This CDR3 is 19 amino acids long. Trimming took 8 bases from V and 9 from J, leaving 35 bases between them. Germline V gives CDR1 LNHDA, CDR2 SQIVND (reference sequence).

The rearrangement joins TRBV7-9 to TRBJ1-4, with 7 bases fitting TRBD1. Germline V gives CDR1 SEHNR, CDR2 FQNEAQ (reference sequence). V gave up 5 bases and J gave up 4 bases; unmatched junction bases: 4. CDR3 length equals 14 residues. This CDR3 is CASSDREINEKLFF. CDR3 sequence (DNA): TGTGCCAGCAGCGACAGGGAGATTAATGAAAAACTGTTTTTT.

CDR3 nucleotide sequence: TGTGCCAGCAGTTTAAAAAGGGGGTACGAGCAGTACTTC. This encodes CASSLKRGYEQYF. V and J are TRBV27 and TRBJ2-7; perhaps TRBD1 as D (6 bases). This CDR3 is 13 amino acids long. Germline CDR1 and CDR2: MNHEY and SMNVEV (reference sequence). V shed 2 bases and J shed 4 bases, with 9 bases lying between them.

The V and J genes are TRBV7-9 and TRBJ2-5, with 7 bases fitting TRBD2. Germline V gene data show CDR1 as SEHNR and CDR2 as FQNEAQ (reference sequence). V trimming: 3 bases; J trimming: 4 bases; junction bases outside the gene matches: 8. This CDR3 spans 15 amino acids. The CDR3 DNA reads TGTGCCAGCAGCTTCGGGGAGGGGTTCCCAGAGACCCAGTACTTC. It codes for CASSFGEGFPETQYF.

V usage is TRBV27 and J usage is TRBJ2-7, with D uncertain. Germline V gene data show CDR1 as MNHEY and CDR2 as SMNVEV (reference sequence). This CDR3 has 13 residues. V lost 5 bases, J lost 3 bases, and 11 bases lay in between. The CDR3 DNA is TGTGCCAGCAGTCCAGGTTCGGGCTACGAGCAGTACTTC. Protein product: CASSPGSGYEQYF.

The rearrangement links TRBV5-5 to TRBJ1-1, with D maybe TRBD1 (6 bases). CDR3 size: 12 residues. Trimming took 4 bases from V and 7 from J, leaving 11 bases between them. CDR1 SGHKS and CDR2 YYEKEE come from the germline V gene (reference sequence). CDR3 sequence: CASSLRDIEAFF. In DNA form, the CDR3 reads TGTGCCAGCAGCCTCCGGGACATTGAAGCTTTCTTT. Based on the CDR3 plus reference TRBV5-5 and TRBJ1-1, the full variable domain is DAGVTQSPTHLIKTRGQQVTLRCSPISGHKSVSWYQQVLGQGPQFIFQYYEKEERGRGNFPDRFSARQFPNYSSELNVNALLLGDSALYLCASSLRDIEAFFGQGTRLTVV.